What follows are 19 T cell receptor beta chains derived from one specimen sequenced in a study of identifying expanded T cells in peripheral blood. Clones were sequenced by immunoSEQ multiplex PCR, and TCRdb holds only the in-frame ones, with some missing. Found here are tens of thousands of clones, about 87% of them singletons; the top ten hold around 4.6%. Sequencing input: blood. All receptors come from a person between 18 and 75 years old in good health.

CDR3 in DNA: TGCGCCAGCAGCTTGGGGGGGAGTAATAATTCACCCCTCCACTTT. Residues: CASSLGGSNNSPLHF. The chain couples TRBV5-1 to TRBJ1-6, with D tentatively TRBD1 (5 bases). V was pared by 0 bases and J by 5 bases, with 9 bases between. Per the germline V gene, CDR1 is SGHRS and CDR2 is YFSETQ. The CDR3 consists of 15 residues.

The rearrangement links TRBV29-1 to TRBJ2-3; 7 nucleotides line up with TRBD2. CDR3 length: 12 amino acids. Germline-derived CDR1 and CDR2 are SQVTM and ANQGSEA. Unmatched junction bases numbered 7, after V lost 3 bases and J lost 10 bases. The CDR3 loop reads CSVEIGLEAQYF. As DNA, the CDR3 is TGCAGCGTTGAGATAGGACTAGAGGCGCAGTATTTT.

In this sample, this clone turned up once. The chain couples TRBV19 to TRBJ2-1; possibly TRBD1 or TRBD2 for D (5 bases each). V lost 3 bases to trimming and J lost 1 base, with 16 bases between them. Germline V gives CDR1 LNHDA, CDR2 SQIVND (reference sequence). The length of the CDR3 is 17 residues. The CDR3: CASSMVRGAGSYNEQFF. The DNA of the CDR3 is TGTGCCAGTAGTATGGTTAGAGGGGCAGGGTCCTACAATGAGCAGTTCTTC.

This rearrangement joins TRBV18 to TRBJ1-1; maybe TRBD1 (6 bases). The CDR3 has 15 residues. Per the germline V gene, CDR1 is KGHSH and CDR2 is LQKENI. Trimming removed 4 bases at V and 5 bases at J, with 17 bases between. This CDR3 is CASSHRAGLETEAFF. In DNA, the CDR3 is TGTGCCAGCTCACACAGGGCAGGTTTGGAGACTGAAGCTTTCTTT.

This clone was observed a few times. The chain links TRBV6-1 to TRBJ2-1; TRBD1 or TRBD2 may be the D gene (7 bases each). Trimming took off 3 bases at V and 8 bases at J, with 17 bases between the two ends. Germline CDR1 and CDR2: MNHNS and SASEGT. The CDR3 covers 15 residues. CDR3 in amino acids: CASSDTSEGADEQFF. The CDR3 DNA is TGTGCCAGCAGTGATACTAGCGAGGGGGCCGATGAGCAGTTCTTC.

This clone was found once. This chain uses TRBV4-1 with TRBJ2-6, with D possibly TRBD2 on 5 matching bases. The germline gives CDR1 MGHRA, CDR2 YSYEKL. V lost 1 base and J lost 2, with 9 bases in between. The CDR3 extends over 16 amino acids. The CDR3 region has the DNA TGCGCCAGCAGCCAAGTCCGAGGGACTGGGGCCAACGTCCTGACTTTC. Translated: CASSQVRGTGANVLTF.

The table lists this clone with a few counts. The chain joins TRBV19 to TRBJ2-6, with unresolved D. The germline V gene has CDR1 LNHDA and CDR2 SQIVND (reference sequence). Trimming took 1 base from V and 4 from J, leaving 8 bases between them. The CDR3 has 15 residues. The CDR3, as DNA: TGTGCCAGTAGTATAGGCCGAACAGGGGCCAACGTCCTGACTTTC. The encoded protein is CASSIGRTGANVLTF.

This clone was found a few times. The chain joins TRBV27 to TRBJ2-7, with 7 nucleotides matching TRBD2. Germline loops: CDR1 MNHEY, CDR2 SMNVEV (reference sequence). This CDR3 spans 13 amino acids. Losses at the gene ends were 3 bases for V and 3 bases for J; bases not matched to a gene: 2. CDR3 region: CASSLGGGYEQYF. CDR3 DNA: TGTGCCAGCAGTTTGGGGGGGGGCTACGAGCAGTACTTC.

V usage is TRBV7-9 and J usage is TRBJ2-3, with TRBD2 identical over 8 bases. Germline-derived CDR1 and CDR2 are SEHNR and FQNEAQ (reference sequence). This CDR3 has 18 residues. With 5 bases clipped from V and 4 bases from J, the junction kept 17 bases outside the gene matches. As DNA, the CDR3 is TGTGCCAGCAGCCGCGAGGGTAGTTTAGCGGGGAGGCCAGATACGCAGTATTTT. This codes for CASSREGSLAGRPDTQYF.

J is TRBJ2-7 and V is TRBV7-9; 7 bases are a match to TRBD1. V gave up 4 bases and J gave up 4 bases; unmatched junction bases: 1. Germline assignment: CDR1 SEHNR and CDR2 FQNEAQ (reference sequence). This CDR3 has 12 amino acids. DNA for the CDR3: TGTGCCAGCAGCTCGACAGGGTACGAGCAGTACTTC. This gives the protein CASSSTGYEQYF.

The chain uses TRBV21-1 and TRBJ2-1. TRBV21-1 is a pseudogene. The CDR3 sequence is 13 residues long. CDR3: CASSKEGHNEQFF. The CDR3 nucleotides read TGTGCCAGCAGCAAAGAAGGTCACAATGAGCAGTTCTTC.

This chain joins TRBV6-6 and TRBJ1-2; D gene uncertain. Germline V CDR1 and CDR2: MNHNY, SVGAGI (reference sequence). The CDR3 totals 15 residues. Deletions cut 0 bases from V and 2 bases from J, with 10 bases between. CDR3 sequence: CASSYSPEQNYGYTF. Written as DNA, the CDR3 is TGTGCCAGCAGTTACTCGCCCGAACAGAACTATGGCTACACCTTC.

This sequence joins TRBV6-4 and TRBJ1-2, with a tentative D call TRBD1 (5 bases). Germline V lookup: CDR1 MRHNA, CDR2 SNTAGT. V lost 0 bases, J lost 8 bases, and 13 bases lay in between. This CDR3 comprises 14 residues. In nucleotides, the CDR3 is TGTGCCAGCAGTGACTCGATCGGGGCCGGGGGCTACACCTTC. As protein: CASSDSIGAGGYTF.

The chain combines TRBV30 with TRBJ2-7; D is undetermined. Germline loops: CDR1 GTSNPN, CDR2 SVGIG (reference sequence). The V and J ends lost 1 base and 5 bases respectively, with 9 bases between them. The CDR3 extends over 12 amino acids. CDR3 in DNA: TGTGCCTGGAGTGAGGTAGGAAACGAGCAGTACTTC. It translates to CAWSEVGNEQYF.

The chain links TRBV6-1 to TRBJ1-1, with D tentatively TRBD1 (5 bases). Germline CDR1 MNHNS, CDR2 SASEGT. The CDR3 contains 14 residues. V was shortened by 3 bases and J by 6 bases, with 14 bases between the two germline ends. In DNA form, the CDR3 reads TGTGCCAGCAGTGACAGGGTGGGTTCGGCTGAAGCTTTCTTT. This gives the protein CASSDRVGSAEAFF.

The V gene is TRBV11-3, the J gene TRBJ2-5; D remains ambiguous. The CDR3 covers 14 residues. Trimming cost V 5 bases and J 5 bases, with 15 bases left between them. CDR1 and CDR2 (germline): SGHNT, YENEEA. CDR3 in DNA: TGTGCCAGCAGCCTCAACGGGCCCCCGGAGACCCAGTACTTC. Translating it yields CASSLNGPPETQYF.

The genes are TRBV18 and TRBJ2-1; 9 nucleotides line up with TRBD1. Germline CDR1 KGHSH, CDR2 LQKENI. The CDR3 runs to 15 residues. V shed 3 bases and J 4 bases; nucleotides not matched to a gene: 4. Here the CDR3 reads CASSPGDRAYNEQFF. CDR3 in DNA: TGTGCCAGCTCACCCGGGGACAGGGCGTACAATGAGCAGTTCTTC. The variable domain in full, completed from reference TRBV18 and TRBJ2-1, reads NAGVMQNPRHLVRRRGQEARLRCSPMKGHSHVYWYRQLPEEGLKFMVYLQKENIIDESGMPKERFSAEFPKEGPSILRIQQVVRGDSAAYFCASSPGDRAYNEQFFGPGTRLTVL.

The rearrangement uses TRBV2 and TRBJ1-2, with D uncertain. Per the germline V gene, CDR1 is SNHLY and CDR2 is FYNNEI. V dropped 4 bases and J dropped 4 bases, with 7 bases sitting between them. This CDR3 spans 12 amino acids. The CDR3 is CASSVLGYGYTF. For the CDR3, the DNA is TGTGCCAGCAGTGTCTTAGGCTATGGCTACACCTTC.

The V call is TRBV7-9, the J call TRBJ2-7; D gene unclear. The CDR3 has 12 amino acids. The germline V gene encodes CDR1 SEHNR and CDR2 FQNEAQ (reference sequence). Deletions cut 5 bases from V and 5 bases from J, with 10 bases between. The CDR3: CASSPHGNEQYF. Here the CDR3 DNA reads TGTGCCAGCAGCCCCCACGGCAACGAGCAGTACTTC.